This T cell receptor (beta chain) was recovered during a study of shared clonotypes between healthy human individuals. Clones were sequenced by immunoSEQ multiplex PCR, and TCRdb holds only the in-frame ones, with some missing. The table records around 500,000 clones, 70% to 85% of them present only once. This clone was picked up a small number of times. The donors, healthy adults who were HIV-negative, had experienced no recent acute infections or vaccinations. Losses at the gene ends were 7 bases for V and 9 bases for J; bases not matched to a gene: 13. CDR1 is SNHLY, CDR2 FYNNEI, per germline. CDR3 length: 15 amino acids.

Material for sequencing was PBMCs. This chain links TRBV2 with TRBJ2-1, with TRBD2 matching over 9 bases. The receptor's source is a woman between 40 and 55 years old in good health. Some clones in this sample may be carry-over from other donors' samples. The CDR3, as DNA: TGTGCCAGCAAGTTCGGTAGCGGGAGTTATGGTGAGCAGTTCTTC. As protein: CASKFGSGSYGEQFF.